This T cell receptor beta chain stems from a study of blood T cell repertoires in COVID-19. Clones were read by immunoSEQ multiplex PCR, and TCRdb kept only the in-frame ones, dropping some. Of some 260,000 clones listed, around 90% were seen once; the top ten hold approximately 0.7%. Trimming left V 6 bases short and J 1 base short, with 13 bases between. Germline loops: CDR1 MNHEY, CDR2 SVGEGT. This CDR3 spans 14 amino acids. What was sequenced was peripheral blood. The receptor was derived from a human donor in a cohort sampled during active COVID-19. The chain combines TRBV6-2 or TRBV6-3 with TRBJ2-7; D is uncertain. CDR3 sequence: CASSLLGISYEQYF. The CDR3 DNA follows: TGTGCCAGCAGCCTTCTCGGTATTTCCTACGAGCAGTACTTC.